Below, 8 T cell receptor beta chains from the same sample are listed, as sequenced in a study of cytomegalovirus exposure and HLA in healthy donors. PCR involved 60 Vbeta and 13 Jbeta primers. TCRdb's table, derived via immunoSEQ multiplex PCR, lists solely in-frame clones and lacks some. Here the sample table reports 150,000 to 200,000 clones. Sequenced: PBMCs. The receptors originated from a woman aged 18-29 years in good health and CMV-seropositive.

The V gene is TRBV27, the J gene TRBJ1-2; D is possibly TRBD1 (5 bases). In germline, CDR1 is MNHEY, CDR2 SMNVEV (reference sequence). V lost 3 bases and J 3 bases, leaving 11 bases between the germline ends. CDR3 length equals 14 residues. Written as DNA, the CDR3 is TGTGCCAGCAGTTTTCAGGGTACGCACTATGGCTACACCTTC. Protein: CASSFQGTHYGYTF.

J is TRBJ2-2 and V is TRBV6-5, with D possibly being TRBD2 (6 bases). The CDR3 consists of 15 residues. CDR1 is MNHEY, CDR2 SVGAGI, per germline. The ends were cut back, 8 bases at V and 6 bases at J, with 19 bases in the middle. The CDR3 is CASAETDGRPGELFF. CDR3 nucleotide sequence: TGTGCCAGCGCCGAGACTGATGGGAGGCCCGGGGAGCTGTTTTTT.

The chain is built from TRBV7-2 and TRBJ1-6; TRBD1 might be the D (5 bases). CDR3 length: 12 residues. From germline, CDR1 is SGHTA and CDR2 FQGNSA. V shed 5 bases and J shed 16 bases, with 15 bases lying between them. CDR3 protein: CASSPLHRMLHF. The CDR3 DNA reads as TGTGCCAGCAGCCCACTCCACAGGATGCTCCACTTT.

The rearrangement uses TRBV19 and TRBJ1-6; 9 nucleotides agree with TRBD1. Germline assignment: CDR1 LNHDA and CDR2 SQIVND (reference sequence). V was clipped by 5 bases and J by 5 bases; unmatched bases: 4. The CDR3 is 15 residues long. The CDR3 sequence: CASSSRQGDNSPLHF. The CDR3 bases are TGTGCCAGTAGTTCCAGACAGGGGGATAATTCACCCCTCCACTTT. The whole variable domain, filled in from reference TRBV19 and TRBJ1-6, reads DGGITQSPKYLFRKEGQNVTLSCEQNLNHDAMYWYRQDPGQGLRLIYYSQIVNDFQKGDIAEGYSVSREKKESFPLTVTSAQKNPTAFYLCASSSRQGDNSPLHFGNGTRLTVT.

The chain recombines TRBV7-8 with TRBJ2-7; tentative D call: TRBD2 (6 bases). In germline, CDR1 is SGHVS, CDR2 FQNEAQ. The ends were cut back, 0 bases at V and 5 bases at J, with 8 bases in the middle. CDR3 size: 13 residues. CDR3 bases: TGTGCCAGCAGCTTAGCGGGACTGAACGAGCAGTACTTC. Encoded protein: CASSLAGLNEQYF.

This chain connects TRBV9 to TRBJ2-1, with 8 nucleotides matching TRBD2. V was clipped by 0 bases and J by 7 bases; unmatched bases: 12. The CDR3 has 17 amino acids. Looked up from germline, CDR1 is SGDLS and CDR2 is YYNGEE. CDR3 sequence: CASSVELAENWGNEQFF. The CDR3 DNA reads TGTGCCAGCAGCGTAGAACTAGCGGAAAATTGGGGGAATGAGCAGTTCTTC.

V usage is TRBV2 and J usage is TRBJ2-5; D is perhaps TRBD1 (5 bases). This CDR3 spans 13 amino acids. Germline lookup yields CDR1 SNHLY and CDR2 FYNNEI. Trimming pared 6 bases from V and 2 bases from J, leaving 10 bases between. CDR3 DNA: TGTGCCAGCAGACGACAGTTACAAGAGACCCAGTACTTC. Translating it yields CASRRQLQETQYF.

V usage is TRBV27 and J usage is TRBJ1-2; no firm D call. Germline V gene sequence: CDR1 MNHEY, CDR2 SMNVEV (reference sequence). Deletions cut 3 bases from V and 0 bases from J, with 5 bases between. This CDR3 is 13 amino acids long. CDR3 region: CASSFRANYGYTF. The CDR3 DNA reads TGTGCCAGCAGTTTTCGTGCTAACTATGGCTACACCTTC.